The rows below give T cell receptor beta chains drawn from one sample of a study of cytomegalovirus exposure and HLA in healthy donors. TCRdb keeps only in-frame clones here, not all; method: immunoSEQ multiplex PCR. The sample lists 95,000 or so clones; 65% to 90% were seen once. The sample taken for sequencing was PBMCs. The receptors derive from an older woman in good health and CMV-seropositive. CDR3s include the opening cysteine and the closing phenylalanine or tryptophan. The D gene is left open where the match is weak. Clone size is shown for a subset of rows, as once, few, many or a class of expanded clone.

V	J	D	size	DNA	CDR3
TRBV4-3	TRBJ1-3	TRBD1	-	TGCGCCAGCAGCCGAAGACAGGGCTCTGGAAACACCATATATTTT	CASSRRQGSGNTIYF
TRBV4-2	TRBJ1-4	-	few	TGTGCCAGCAGCCAAGATGGGGGGAGGACTAATGAAAAACTGTTTTTT	CASSQDGGRTNEKLFF
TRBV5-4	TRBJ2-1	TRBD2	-	TGTGCCAGCAGCCCAGGAGTCCTAGCGGGAGGGGGGCGGCAGTTCTTC	CASSPGVLAGGGRQFF
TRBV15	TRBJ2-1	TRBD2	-	TGTGCCACCAGCAGAGATCTTACTAGCGGGTTGTACAATGAGCAGTTCTTC	CATSRDLTSGLYNEQFF
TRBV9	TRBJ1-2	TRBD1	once	TGTGCCAGCAGCGGCGACCGGGACAGGGGGCCGGGGGGTGCTGGCTACACCTTC	CASSGDRDRGPGGAGYTF
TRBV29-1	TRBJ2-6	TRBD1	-	TGCAGCGTGGGTGGGACAGCCAGGCAGCCTGGGGCCAACGTCCTGACTTTC	CSVGGTARQPGANVLTF
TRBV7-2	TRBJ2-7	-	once	TGTGCCAGCAGCAATAGGGGGACCAGCTCCTACGAGCAGTACTTC	CASSNRGTSSYEQYF
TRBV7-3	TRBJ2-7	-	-	TGTGCCAGCAGCTTAGATTACTCCGGCGAGCAGTACTTC	CASSLDYSGEQYF
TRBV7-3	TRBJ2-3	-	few	TGTGCCAGCAGCCCCGGGGGTGGTACAGATACGCAGTATTTT	CASSPGGGTDTQYF
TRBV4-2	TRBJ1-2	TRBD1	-	TGTGCCAGCAGCCAAGAGGGACAGGCTAACTATGGCTACACCTTC	CASSQEGQANYGYTF
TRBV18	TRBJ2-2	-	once	TGTGCCAGCTCACCCCTTAGGAACACCGGGGAGCTGTTTTTT	CASSPLRNTGELFF
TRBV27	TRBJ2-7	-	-	TGTGCCAGCAGTACTACCAGGGAACCCTACGAGCAGTACTTC	CASSTTREPYEQYF
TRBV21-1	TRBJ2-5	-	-	TGTGCCAGCAGCACCGACAGGGGATCAGAGACCCAGTACTTC	CASSTDRGSETQYF
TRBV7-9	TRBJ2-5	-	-	TGTTCCAGCAGCTCCATTCAAGAGACCCAGTACTTC	CSSSSIQETQYF
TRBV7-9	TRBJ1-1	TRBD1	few	TGTGCCAGCAAACTAGCTACAGGGGGCACTGAAGCTTTCTTT	CASKLATGGTEAFF
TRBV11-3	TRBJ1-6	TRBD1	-	TGTGCCAGCAGCCAGAGACAGGGGGTCTCACCCCTCCACTTT	CASSQRQGVSPLHF
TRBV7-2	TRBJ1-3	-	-	TGTGCCAGCAGCTCCCAGAGGGGACATCTAACTGGAAACACCATATATTTT	CASSSQRGHLTGNTIYF
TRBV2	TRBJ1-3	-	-	TGTGCCAGCAGTGAGGGCAGCCCAATCTCTGGAAACACCATATATTTT	CASSEGSPISGNTIYF
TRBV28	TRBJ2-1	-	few	TGTGCCAGCAGTTTATCCCCTCGGGAGCAGTTCTTC	CASSLSPREQFF
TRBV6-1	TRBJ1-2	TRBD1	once	TGTGCCAGCAGCGCCTGGACAGGGAACTATGGCTACACCTTC	CASSAWTGNYGYTF
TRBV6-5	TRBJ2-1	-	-	TGTGCCAGCAGTTTAGCGATGGCGGATGAGCAGTTCTTC	CASSLAMADEQFF
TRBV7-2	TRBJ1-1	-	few	TGTGCCAGCAGGCCGGACTGGAGGGGCACTGAAGCTTTCTTT	CASRPDWRGTEAFF
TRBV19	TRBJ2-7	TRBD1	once	TGTGCCAGTAGCACGGACAGGGGAAGGGGCTACGAGCAGTACTTC	CASSTDRGRGYEQYF
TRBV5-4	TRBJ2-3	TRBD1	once	TGTGCCAGCAGGCCGGACAGGGGAGTAGATACGCAGTATTTT	CASRPDRGVDTQYF
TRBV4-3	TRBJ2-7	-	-	TGCGCCAGCAGCCAAGAGAAAGGCGGGTCTGAACAGTACTTC	CASSQEKGGSEQYF
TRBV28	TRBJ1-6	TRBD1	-	TGTGCCAGCAGTCAAAGGGACAGGGACAATTCACCCCTCCACTTT	CASSQRDRDNSPLHF
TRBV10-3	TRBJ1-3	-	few	TGTGCCATCAGGGAGAACCGGGGTGGAAACACCATATATTTT	CAIRENRGGNTIYF
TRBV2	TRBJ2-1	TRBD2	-	TGTGCCAGCAGGCGAATAGCGGGAGCTAACAATGAGCAGTTCTTC	CASRRIAGANNEQFF
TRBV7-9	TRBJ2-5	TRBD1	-	TGTGCCAGCAGCCAAAAAGGGGACAGGGTTGGCGAGACCCAGTACTTC	CASSQKGDRVGETQYF
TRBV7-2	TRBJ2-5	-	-	TGTGCCAGCAGCTTCGCCGCTGGCGGGGGCCGAGAGACCCAGTACTTC	CASSFAAGGGRETQYF
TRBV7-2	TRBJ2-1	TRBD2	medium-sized	TGTGCCAGCAGCTTACGACTAGCGGTGGTTGAGCAGTTCTTC	CASSLRLAVVEQFF
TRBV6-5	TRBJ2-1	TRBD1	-	TGTGCCAGCAGTTCACAGGGGGCCAATGAGCAGTTCTTC	CASSSQGANEQFF
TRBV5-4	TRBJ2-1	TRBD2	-	TGTGCCAGCAGCTCCTGGACTAGCGGGAGGGCTGGTGAGCAGTTCTTC	CASSSWTSGRAGEQFF
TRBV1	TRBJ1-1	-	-	TGCACCAGCAGCCTACGACCCAGCTTCGGACTTGCTGAAGCTTTCTTT	CTSSLRPSFGLAEAFF
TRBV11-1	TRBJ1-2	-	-	TGTGCCAGCAGCTTTGACAGGTCCTATGGCTACACCTTC	CASSFDRSYGYTF
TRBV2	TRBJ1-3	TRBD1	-	TGTGCCAGCAGCAGGGACAGGGACTTACCTGGAAACACCATATATTTT	CASSRDRDLPGNTIYF
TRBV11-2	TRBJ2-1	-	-	TGTGCCAGCAGCTTAGGGTGGGACCGGGGGTCCTACAATGAGCAGTTCTTC	CASSLGWDRGSYNEQFF
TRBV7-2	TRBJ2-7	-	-	TGTGCCAGCAGCTTAGCGACACAGGGCTACGAGCAGTACTTC	CASSLATQGYEQYF
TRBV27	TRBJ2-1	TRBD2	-	TGTGCCAGCAGTTTATTCGGTAGCGGGAGTGAGGATGAGCAGTTCTTC	CASSLFGSGSEDEQFF
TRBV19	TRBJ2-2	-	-	TGTGCCAGTAGTAGAGAGGCGGTAGGGAACACCGGGGAGCTGTTTTTT	CASSREAVGNTGELFF
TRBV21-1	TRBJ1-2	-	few	TGTGCCAGCAGCAAACCGTTTTTCTATGGCTACACCTTC	CASSKPFFYGYTF
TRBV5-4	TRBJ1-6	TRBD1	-	TGTGCCAGCCGACGGGACAGAGAATCATCGGCACCCCCTCATTCACCCCTCCACTTT	CASRRDRESSAPPHSPLHF
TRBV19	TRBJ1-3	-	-	TGTGCCAGTAGTATAGGCCAGGGAAATGTTGGAAACACCATATATTTT	CASSIGQGNVGNTIYF
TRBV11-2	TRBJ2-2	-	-	TGTGCCAGCAGCTTAGGAACGCTCATAACTGGGGAGCTGTTTTTT	CASSLGTLITGELFF
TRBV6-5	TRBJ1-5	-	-	TGTGCCAGCAGTTCTACCGGCAGGGGAAGCAATCAGCCCCAGCATTTT	CASSSTGRGSNQPQHF
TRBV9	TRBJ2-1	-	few	TGTGCCAGCAGCAAAATCGGCGGTGAGCAGTTCTTC	CASSKIGGEQFF
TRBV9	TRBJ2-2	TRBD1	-	TGTGCCAGCAGCGTAGAATGGACAGGGGCCACCGGGGAGCTGTTTTTT	CASSVEWTGATGELFF
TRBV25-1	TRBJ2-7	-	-	TGTGCCAGCAGCCTAGGTGGGTCCTACGAGCAGTACTTC	CASSLGGSYEQYF
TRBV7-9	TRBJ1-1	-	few	TGTGCCAGCAGCTTAGCGCTCAGGTTGAACACTGAAGCTTTCTTT	CASSLALRLNTEAFF
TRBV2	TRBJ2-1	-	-	TGTGCCAGAGAACTCAATGAGCAGTTCTTC	CARELNEQFF
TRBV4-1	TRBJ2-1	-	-	TGCGCCAAGCTTTTTTTGAGCCATGAGCAGTTCTTC	CAKLFLSHEQFF
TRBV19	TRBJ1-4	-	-	TGTGCCAGTAGTATACCGGGTCCTGGTGAAAAACTGTTTTTT	CASSIPGPGEKLFF
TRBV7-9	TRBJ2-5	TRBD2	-	TGTGCCAGCAGCTCCCGGACTAGCGGGCAAGAGACCCAGTACTTC	CASSSRTSGQETQYF
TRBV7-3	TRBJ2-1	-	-	TGTGCCAGCAGCTTAAGTGGCGGAAGCTCCTACAATGAGCAGTTCTTC	CASSLSGGSSYNEQFF
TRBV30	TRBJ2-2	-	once	TGTGCCTGGAGAGAACAGCAGACCGGGGAGCTGTTTTTT	CAWREQQTGELFF
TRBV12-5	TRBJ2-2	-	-	TGTGCTAGTGGTTTGGTAGTAGCGTCTACCGGGGAGCTGTTTTTT	CASGLVVASTGELFF
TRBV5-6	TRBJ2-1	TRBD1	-	TGTGCCAGCAGCAAGACAGGGTACGAGCAGTTCTTC	CASSKTGYEQFF
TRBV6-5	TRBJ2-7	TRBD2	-	TGTGCCAGCAGTTACTCTTCGGGAGGGAACCACGAGCAGTACTTC	CASSYSSGGNHEQYF
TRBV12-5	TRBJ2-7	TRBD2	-	TGTGCTAGTGGGCAAGGGACTAGCGGGAGAGTGTACGAGCAGTACTTC	CASGQGTSGRVYEQYF
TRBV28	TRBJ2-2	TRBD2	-	TGTGCCAGCAGCCGGGTGCTAGCGGGAGGGTCCGGGGAGCTGTTTTTT	CASSRVLAGGSGELFF